The 22 T cell receptor beta chains below come from one sample, sequenced in a study of early stage breast cancer tumors. Method: immunoSEQ multiplex PCR; TCRdb's copy keeps in-frame clones and lacks some. The repertoire includes about 72,000 clones, 65% to 80% of them detected once, and roughly 3.5% sits in the top ten. Sequencing input: blood. These receptors all stem from a person between 60 and 70 years old with breast cancer.

The sample holds a few counts of this clone. DNA of the CDR3: TGTGCCAGCAGTCTAAGACAGGGTCGCGACGGGGAGCTGTTTTTT. This encodes CASSLRQGRDGELFF. The chain carries TRBV27 and TRBJ2-2; 7 bases align to TRBD1. Germline loops: CDR1 MNHEY, CDR2 SMNVEV (reference sequence). The CDR3 sequence is 15 residues long. V gave up 5 bases and J gave up 7 bases; unmatched junction bases: 10.

The rearrangement uses TRBV28 and TRBJ1-5; D gene uncertain. Germline V lookup: CDR1 MDHEN, CDR2 SYDVKM. This CDR3 is 14 amino acids long. The germline V and J ends were trimmed by 3 bases and 1 base, with 7 bases remaining between them. CDR3 coding DNA: TGTGCCAGCAGTTTGGGTGGGAGCAATCAGCCCCAGCATTTT. Protein sequence: CASSLGGSNQPQHF.

The chain has TRBV6-1 and TRBJ2-5; D gene unclear. V was trimmed by 6 bases and J by 4 bases, leaving 18 bases between them. The CDR3 has 15 residues. Per germline, CDR1 MNHNS and CDR2 SASEGT. As DNA, the CDR3 is TGTGCCAGCAGATCCATGACTCCACCGGCAGAGACCCAGTACTTC. The encoded protein is CASRSMTPPAETQYF.

The gene calls are TRBV5-4 and TRBJ1-2, with 9 bases aligning to TRBD1. V lost 4 bases and J lost 4; bases outside the gene matches: 11. Germline V gene lookup returns CDR1 SGHNT and CDR2 YYREEE (reference sequence). This CDR3 has 16 amino acids. The CDR3 DNA sequence: TGTGCCAGCAGCGGGCCGGGACAGGGTAAGGGCTATGGCTACACCTTC. It codes for CASSGPGQGKGYGYTF.

The chain couples TRBV5-1 to TRBJ2-7; tentative D call: TRBD2 (5 bases). This CDR3 has 15 residues. Germline lookup yields CDR1 SGHRS and CDR2 YFSETQ. Trimming removed 4 bases from V and 6 bases from J, with 20 bases in between. This chain's CDR3 is CASSASGLPEGEQYF. DNA of the CDR3: TGCGCCAGCAGCGCATCGGGTCTTCCAGAGGGCGAGCAGTACTTC.

This chain links TRBV5-1 with TRBJ2-7, with a tentative D call TRBD1 (5 bases). V lost 0 bases and J 5 bases, leaving 12 bases between the germline ends. From germline, CDR1 is SGHRS and CDR2 YFSETQ. The CDR3 spans 14 residues. CDR3 protein: CASSLGGPDDEQYF. CDR3 nucleotides: TGCGCCAGCAGCTTGGGGGGCCCTGACGACGAGCAGTACTTC.

The rearrangement uses TRBV11-2 and TRBJ2-1; 8 nucleotides line up with TRBD2. Germline CDR1 and CDR2: SGHAT and FQNNGV. The CDR3 sequence is 14 residues long. The V segment lost 3 bases and the J segment 4 bases; nucleotides outside the gene matches: 2. The CDR3 DNA is TGTGCCAGCAGCTTCTCTAGCGGGTACAATGAGCAGTTCTTC. Protein: CASSFSSGYNEQFF.

V usage is TRBV9 and J usage is TRBJ2-2, with D possibly matching TRBD2 (7 bases). V shed 3 bases and J shed 4 bases, with 25 bases lying between them. Per the germline V gene, CDR1 is SGDLS and CDR2 is YYNGEE. The CDR3 spans 19 residues. The CDR3 DNA is TGTGCCAGCAGCGCGACCACCCTTGTGGGGGGGGGCGTCACCGGGGAGCTGTTTTTT. This codes for CASSATTLVGGGVTGELFF.

This chain joins TRBV28 and TRBJ1-6; 7 bases fit TRBD1. This CDR3 has 13 amino acids. CDR1 is MDHEN, CDR2 SYDVKM, per germline. Trimming removed 8 bases from V and 9 bases from J; junction bases left unmatched: 7. The CDR3 DNA sequence: TGTGCCAGCGCCGGGACAGCGAGTTCACCCCTCCACTTT. As protein: CASAGTASSPLHF.

The CDR3 DNA sequence: TGTGCCTGGAGTCTGGCGCGGGGTACCCTGTACGAGCAGTTCTTC. Translated, it gives CAWSLARGTLYEQFF. The gene calls are TRBV30 and TRBJ2-1, with TRBD2 as a possible D gene (6 bases). V was shortened by 2 bases and J by 10 bases, with 21 bases between the two germline ends. The germline CDR1 and CDR2 sequences are GTSNPN and SVGIG (reference sequence). The CDR3 runs to 15 residues.

The CDR3 sequence is CASSSRQIQETQYF. DNA of the CDR3: TGTGCCAGCAGCTCTCGACAGATTCAAGAGACCCAGTACTTC. The V call is TRBV7-9, the J call TRBJ2-5; TRBD1 is a possible D gene (5 bases). Germline CDR1 SEHNR, CDR2 FQNEAQ (reference sequence). The CDR3 runs 14 residues. V was clipped by 4 bases and J by 2 bases, with 11 bases between them.

This clone was seen once. The chain couples TRBV15 to TRBJ1-1; D is unresolved. Germline lookup yields CDR1 LNHNV and CDR2 YYDKDF (reference sequence). V lost 5 bases and J lost 5, with 12 bases in between. The CDR3 consists of 13 residues. This CDR3 is CATSAERRTEAFF. The CDR3 DNA is TGTGCCACCAGCGCAGAGAGAAGAACTGAAGCTTTCTTT. The complete variable domain, with remaining parts taken from reference TRBV15 and TRBJ1-1, reads DAMVIQNPRYQVTQFGKPVTLSCSQTLNHNVMYWYQQKSSQAPKLLFHYYDKDFNNEADTPDNFQSRRPNTSFCFLDIRSPGLGDTAMYLCATSAERRTEAFFGQGTRLTVV.

This clone qualifies as medium-sized. This chain links TRBV7-8 with TRBJ2-5; TRBD1 is a possible D gene (6 bases). The CDR3 extends over 15 amino acids. The V gene's germline CDR1 is SGHVS and CDR2 FQNEAQ. V was pared by 3 bases and J by 0 bases, with 11 bases between. CDR3 amino acids: CASSLARGYQETQYF. The CDR3 DNA sequence: TGTGCCAGCAGCTTGGCGAGGGGGTACCAAGAGACCCAGTACTTC.

This rearrangement joins TRBV30 to TRBJ2-1, with D perhaps assigned TRBD1 or TRBD2 (5 bases each). The V end was cut by 2 bases, the J end by 4 bases, with 12 bases between. Germline-derived CDR1 and CDR2 are GTSNPN and SVGIG (reference sequence). The CDR3 has 14 amino acids. CDR3 in amino acids: CAWSSGQVYNEQFF. Written as DNA, the CDR3 is TGTGCCTGGAGTTCGGGGCAGGTTTACAATGAGCAGTTCTTC. Based on the CDR3 plus reference TRBV30 and TRBJ2-1, the full variable domain is SQTIHQWPATLVQPVGSPLSLECTVEGTSNPNLYWYRQAAGRGLQLLFYSVGIGQISSEVPQNLSASRPQDRQFILSSKKLLLSDSGFYLCAWSSGQVYNEQFFGPGTRLTVL.

This clone appeared a single time. This chain links TRBV6-5 with TRBJ2-3; D gene ambiguous. The CDR3 totals 13 residues. Germline CDR1 and CDR2: MNHEY and SVGAGI. V lost 6 bases, J lost 3 bases, and 10 bases lay in between. The DNA of the CDR3 is TGTGCCAGCAGAAGGGTCGCGACAGATACGCAGTATTTT. As protein: CASRRVATDTQYF.

CDR3 bases: TGTGCCAGCACCGGAGGGGTCGGACAGGGGAACGAGCAGTACTTC. This sequence encodes CASTGGVGQGNEQYF. V usage is TRBV2 and J usage is TRBJ2-7; 9 bases are shared with TRBD1. The CDR3 is made up of 15 amino acids. The germline CDR1 and CDR2 sequences are SNHLY and FYNNEI. Trimming took 7 bases from V and 5 from J; bases not matched to a gene: 12.

The CDR3 DNA follows: TGCGCCAGCAGCTTGGAGAGGGGATGGAACAATGAGCAGTTCTTC. This gives the protein CASSLERGWNNEQFF. The V and J genes are TRBV5-1 and TRBJ2-1, with D perhaps being TRBD1 or TRBD2 (5 bases each). The CDR3 runs 15 residues. CDR1 and CDR2 from the germline V gene are SGHRS and YFSETQ. V dropped 0 bases and J dropped 5 bases, with 12 bases sitting between them.

The CDR3, as DNA: TGTGCCAGCAGTCCTCGGAGGGGGGGCACAGATACGCAGTATTTT. Its translation: CASSPRRGGTDTQYF. The chain is built from TRBV6-6 and TRBJ2-3; D is perhaps TRBD1 or TRBD2 (6 bases each). Germline-derived CDR1 and CDR2 are MNHNY and SVGAGI (reference sequence). This CDR3 is built from 15 residues. Trimming removed 5 bases at V and 1 base at J, with 13 bases between.

V and J are TRBV5-1 and TRBJ1-3, with D hard to call. Trimming removed 0 bases from V and 3 bases from J, with 13 bases in between. CDR3 size: 16 residues. Germline lookup yields CDR1 SGHRS and CDR2 YFSETQ. CDR3 protein: CASSLAGSGYGNTIYF. CDR3 nucleotides: TGCGCCAGCAGCTTGGCCGGATCAGGCTATGGAAACACCATATATTTT.

The rearrangement uses TRBV7-9 and TRBJ2-5; D ambiguous. The V end lost 5 bases, the J end lost 2 bases, and 12 bases lay between the germline ends. The V gene's germline CDR1 is SEHNR and CDR2 FQNEAQ (reference sequence). This CDR3 spans 14 amino acids. In DNA form, the CDR3 reads TGTGCCAGCAGCCCTGAGAACACACAAGAGACCCAGTACTTC. This codes for CASSPENTQETQYF. Drawing the rest from reference TRBV7-9 and TRBJ2-5, the complete variable domain is DTGVSQNPRHKITKRGQNVTFRCDPISEHNRLYWYRQTLGQGPEFLTYFQNEAQLEKSRLLSDRFSAERPKGSFSTLEIQRTEQGDSAMYLCASSPENTQETQYFGPGTRLLVL.

This clone appeared once. The V gene is TRBV28, the J gene TRBJ2-7; D possibly matches TRBD1 or TRBD2 (6 bases each). The germline CDR1 and CDR2 sequences are MDHEN and SYDVKM. The V end was cut by 2 bases, the J end by 7 bases, with 12 bases between. The CDR3 loop spans 13 amino acids. In DNA form, the CDR3 reads TGTGCCAGCAGTTTAACAGGGACTCGGGAGCAGTACTTC. It specifies CASSLTGTREQYF.

The V and J genes are TRBV2 and TRBJ2-2, with 10 nucleotides matching TRBD2. This CDR3 has 15 residues. Losses at the gene ends were 5 bases for V and 4 bases for J; bases not matched to a gene: 4. The germline V gene has CDR1 SNHLY and CDR2 FYNNEI. CDR3 in amino acids: CASSRLAGVTGELFF. In DNA, the CDR3 is TGTGCCAGCAGTCGTCTAGCGGGGGTCACCGGGGAGCTGTTTTTT.